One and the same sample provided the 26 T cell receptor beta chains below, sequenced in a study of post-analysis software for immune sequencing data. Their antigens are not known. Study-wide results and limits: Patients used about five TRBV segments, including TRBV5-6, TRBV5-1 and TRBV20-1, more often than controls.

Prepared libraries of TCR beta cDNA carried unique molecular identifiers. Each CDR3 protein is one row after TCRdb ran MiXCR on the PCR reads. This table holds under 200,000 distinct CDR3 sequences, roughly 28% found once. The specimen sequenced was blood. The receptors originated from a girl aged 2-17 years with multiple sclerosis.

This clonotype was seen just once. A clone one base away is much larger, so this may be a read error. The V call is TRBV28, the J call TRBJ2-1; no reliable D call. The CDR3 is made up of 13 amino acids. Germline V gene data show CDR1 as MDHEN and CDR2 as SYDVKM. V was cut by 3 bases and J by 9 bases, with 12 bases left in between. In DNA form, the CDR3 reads TGTGCCAGCAGTTTCGGAGCCAACAGTGAGCAGTTCTTC. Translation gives CASSFGANSEQFF. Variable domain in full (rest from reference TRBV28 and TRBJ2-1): DVKVTQSSRYLVKRTGEKVFLECVQDMDHENMFWYRQDPGLGLRLIYFSYDVKMKEKGDIPEGYSVSREKKERFSLILESASTNQTSMYLCASSFGANSEQFFGPGTRLTVL.

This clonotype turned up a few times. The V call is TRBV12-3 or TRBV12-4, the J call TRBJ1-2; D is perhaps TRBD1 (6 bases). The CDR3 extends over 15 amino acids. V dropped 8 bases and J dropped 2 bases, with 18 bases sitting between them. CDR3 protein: CASRKDPGQNYGYTF. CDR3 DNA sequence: TGTGCCAGCCGCAAAGATCCGGGACAAAACTATGGCTACACCTTC.

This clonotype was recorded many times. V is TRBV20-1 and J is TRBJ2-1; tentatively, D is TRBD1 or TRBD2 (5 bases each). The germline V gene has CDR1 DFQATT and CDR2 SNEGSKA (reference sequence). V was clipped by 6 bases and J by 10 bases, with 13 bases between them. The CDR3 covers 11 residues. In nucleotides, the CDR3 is TGCAGTGCCCAACAGGACTCGGAGCAGTTCTTC. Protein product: CSAQQDSEQFF.

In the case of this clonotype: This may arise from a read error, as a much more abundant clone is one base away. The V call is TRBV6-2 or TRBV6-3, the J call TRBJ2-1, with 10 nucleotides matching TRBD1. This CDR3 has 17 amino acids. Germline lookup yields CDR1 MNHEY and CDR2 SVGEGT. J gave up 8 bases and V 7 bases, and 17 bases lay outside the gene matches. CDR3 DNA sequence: TGTGCCAGCACAGCCATATCCCCGGGACAGGGGTTCTATGAGCAGTTCTTC. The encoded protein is CASTAISPGQGFYEQFF.

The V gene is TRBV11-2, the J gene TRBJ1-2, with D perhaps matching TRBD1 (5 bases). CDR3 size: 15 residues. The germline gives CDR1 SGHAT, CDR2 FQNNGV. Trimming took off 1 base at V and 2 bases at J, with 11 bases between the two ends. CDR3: CASSLVGDWNYGYTF. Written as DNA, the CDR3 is TGTGCCAGCAGCTTAGTAGGGGACTGGAACTATGGCTACACCTTC.

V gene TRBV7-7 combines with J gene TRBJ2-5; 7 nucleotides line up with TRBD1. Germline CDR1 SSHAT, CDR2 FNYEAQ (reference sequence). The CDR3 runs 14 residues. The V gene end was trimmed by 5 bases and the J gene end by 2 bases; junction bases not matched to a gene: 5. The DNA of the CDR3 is TGTGCCAGCAGCCAAGGGACAGAGCAAGAGACCCAGTACTTC. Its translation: CASSQGTEQETQYF.

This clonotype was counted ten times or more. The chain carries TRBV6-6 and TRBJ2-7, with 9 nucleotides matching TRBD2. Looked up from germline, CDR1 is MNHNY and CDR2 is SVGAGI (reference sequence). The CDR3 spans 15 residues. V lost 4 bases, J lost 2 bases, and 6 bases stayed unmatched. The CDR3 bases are TGTGCCAGCAGTTTCCCTAGCGGGACAGCCTACGAGCAGTACTTC. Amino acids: CASSFPSGTAYEQYF.

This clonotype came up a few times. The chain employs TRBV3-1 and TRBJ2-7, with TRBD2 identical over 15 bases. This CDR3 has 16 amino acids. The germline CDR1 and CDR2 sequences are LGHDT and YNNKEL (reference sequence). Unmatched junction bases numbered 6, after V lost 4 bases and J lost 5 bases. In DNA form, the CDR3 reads TGTGCCAGCAGCCCAGGGACTAGCGGGAGGACCCACGAGCAGTACTTC. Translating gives CASSPGTSGRTHEQYF.

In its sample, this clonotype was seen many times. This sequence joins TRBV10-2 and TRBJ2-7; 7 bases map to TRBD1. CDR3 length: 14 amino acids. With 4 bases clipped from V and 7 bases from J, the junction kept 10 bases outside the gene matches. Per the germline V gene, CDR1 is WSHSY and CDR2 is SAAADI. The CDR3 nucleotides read TGCGCCAGCAGTGTATACAGGGGAAGGGGGGAGCAGTACTTC. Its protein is CASSVYRGRGEQYF.

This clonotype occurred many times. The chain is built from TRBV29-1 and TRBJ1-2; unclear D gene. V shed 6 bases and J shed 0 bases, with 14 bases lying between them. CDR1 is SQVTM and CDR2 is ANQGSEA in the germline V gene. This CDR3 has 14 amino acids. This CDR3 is CSVAPGLANYGYTF. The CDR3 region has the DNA TGCAGCGTAGCTCCGGGCCTCGCTAACTATGGCTACACCTTC.

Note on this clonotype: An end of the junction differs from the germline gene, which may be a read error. The CDR3 is CSVRRGSMNAEAFF. Written as DNA, the CDR3 is TGCAGTGTCAGGAGGGGGAGCATGAACGCTGAAGCTTTCTTT. This chain links TRBV20-1 with TRBJ1-1; possibly TRBD1 for D (6 bases). The CDR3 has 14 amino acids. Germline V lookup: CDR1 DFQATT, CDR2 SNEGSKA (reference sequence).

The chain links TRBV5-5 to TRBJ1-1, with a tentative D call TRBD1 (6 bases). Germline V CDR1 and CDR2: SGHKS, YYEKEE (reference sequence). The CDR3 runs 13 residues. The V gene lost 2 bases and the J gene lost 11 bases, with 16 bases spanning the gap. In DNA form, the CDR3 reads TGTGCCAGCAGCTTCGGAATAACAGGGATGGCTTTCTTT. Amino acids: CASSFGITGMAFF.

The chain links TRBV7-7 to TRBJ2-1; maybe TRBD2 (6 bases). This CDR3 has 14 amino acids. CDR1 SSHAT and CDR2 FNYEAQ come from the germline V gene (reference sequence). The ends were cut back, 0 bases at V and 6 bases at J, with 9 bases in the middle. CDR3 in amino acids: CASSLATSSNEQFF. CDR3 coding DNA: TGTGCCAGCAGCTTAGCCACTAGCAGCAATGAGCAGTTCTTC. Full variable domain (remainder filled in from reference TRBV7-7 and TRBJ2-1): GAGVSQSPRYKVTKRGQDVTLRCDPISSHATLYWYQQALGQGPEFLTYFNYEAQPDKSGLPSDRFSAERPEGSISTLTIQRTEQRDSAMYRCASSLATSSNEQFFGPGTRLTVL.

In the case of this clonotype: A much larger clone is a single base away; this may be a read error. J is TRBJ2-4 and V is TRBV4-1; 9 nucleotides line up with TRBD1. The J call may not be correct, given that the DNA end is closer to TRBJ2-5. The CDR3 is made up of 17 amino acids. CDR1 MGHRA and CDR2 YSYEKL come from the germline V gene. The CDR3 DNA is TGCGCCAGCAGCCAAGTCGTTTGGGGACAGGGTAGGGAGACCCAGTACTTC. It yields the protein CASSQVVWGQGRETQYF.

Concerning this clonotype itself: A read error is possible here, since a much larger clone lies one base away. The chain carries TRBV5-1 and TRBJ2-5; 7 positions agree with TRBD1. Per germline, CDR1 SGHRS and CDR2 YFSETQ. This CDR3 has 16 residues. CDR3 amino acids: CASSLSTGHTQETRYF. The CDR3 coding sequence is TGCGCCAGCAGCTTGTCGACAGGGCACACCCAAGAGACCCGGTACTTC.

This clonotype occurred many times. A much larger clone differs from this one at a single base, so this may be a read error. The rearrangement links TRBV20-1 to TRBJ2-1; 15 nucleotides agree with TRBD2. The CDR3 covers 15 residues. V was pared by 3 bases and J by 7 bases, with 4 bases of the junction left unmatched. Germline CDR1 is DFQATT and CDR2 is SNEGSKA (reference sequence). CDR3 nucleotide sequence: TGCAGTGCTAGGGGACTAGCGGGAGGTAGGAATGAGCAGTTCTTC. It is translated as CSARGLAGGRNEQFF.

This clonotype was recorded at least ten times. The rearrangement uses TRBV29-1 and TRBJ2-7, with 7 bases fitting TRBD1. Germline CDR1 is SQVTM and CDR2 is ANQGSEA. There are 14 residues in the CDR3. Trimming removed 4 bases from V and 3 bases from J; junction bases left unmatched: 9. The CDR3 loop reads CSVGWGTANYEQYF. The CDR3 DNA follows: TGCAGCGTTGGGTGGGGGACAGCAAACTACGAGCAGTACTTC.

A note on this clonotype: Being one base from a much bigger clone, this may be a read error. The CDR3 region has the DNA TGTACCAGCAGTTTGGCGGCTAGCGGAACCTACGAGCAGTACTTC. Protein: CTSSLAASGTYEQYF. V and J are TRBV12-3 or TRBV12-4 and TRBJ2-7, with 7 positions matching TRBD2. The CDR3 is made up of 15 amino acids.

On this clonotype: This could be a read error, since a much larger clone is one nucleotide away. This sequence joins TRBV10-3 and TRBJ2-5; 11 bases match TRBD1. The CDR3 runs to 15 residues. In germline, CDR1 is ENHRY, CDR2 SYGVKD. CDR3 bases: TGTACCATCAGGGCGGGACAGGGGGTTTGGGAGACCCAGTACTTC. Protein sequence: CTIRAGQGVWETQYF.

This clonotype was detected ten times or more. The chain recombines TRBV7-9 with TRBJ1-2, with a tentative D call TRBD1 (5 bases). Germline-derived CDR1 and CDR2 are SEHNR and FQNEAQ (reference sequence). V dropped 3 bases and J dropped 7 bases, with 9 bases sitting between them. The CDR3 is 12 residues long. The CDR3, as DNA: TGTGCCAGCAGCTTCGGGACCGGTGGCTACACCTTC. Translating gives CASSFGTGGYTF.

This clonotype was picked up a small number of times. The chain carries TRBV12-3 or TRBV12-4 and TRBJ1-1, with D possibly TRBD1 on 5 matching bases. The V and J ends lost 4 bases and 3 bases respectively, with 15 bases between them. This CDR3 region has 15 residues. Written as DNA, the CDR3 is TGTGCCAGCAGTTGGGGGGGGAATCGGCACACTGAAGCTTTCTTT. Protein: CASSWGGNRHTEAFF.

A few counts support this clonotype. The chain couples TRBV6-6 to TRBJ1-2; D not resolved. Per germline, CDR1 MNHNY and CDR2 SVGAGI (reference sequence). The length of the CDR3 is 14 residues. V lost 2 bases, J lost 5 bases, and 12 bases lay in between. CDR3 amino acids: CASSYKGIDYGYTF. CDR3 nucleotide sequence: TGTGCCAGCAGTTACAAGGGAATTGATTATGGCTACACCTTC.

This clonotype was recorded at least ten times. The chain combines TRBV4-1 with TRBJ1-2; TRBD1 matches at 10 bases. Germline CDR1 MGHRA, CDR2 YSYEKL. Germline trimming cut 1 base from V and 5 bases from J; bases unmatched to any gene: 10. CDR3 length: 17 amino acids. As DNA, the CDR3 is TGCGCCAGCAGCCAAGGAAAGGGGGACAGGGGAGAATATGGCTACACCTTC. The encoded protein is CASSQGKGDRGEYGYTF.

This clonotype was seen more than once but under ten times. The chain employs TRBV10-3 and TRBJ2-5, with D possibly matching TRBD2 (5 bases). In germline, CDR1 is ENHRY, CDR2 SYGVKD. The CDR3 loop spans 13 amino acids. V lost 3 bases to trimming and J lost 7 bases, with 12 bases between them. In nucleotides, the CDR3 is TGTGCCATCAGTGAACTGGGCCGGGGGACCCAGTACTTC. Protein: CAISELGRGTQYF.

CDR3 loop: CASSFSGSNTEAFF. DNA of the CDR3: TGTGCCAGCAGCTTTTCCGGATCGAACACTGAAGCTTTCTTT. The chain is built from TRBV7-9 and TRBJ1-1; D unclear. The CDR3 totals 14 residues. Trimming took 3 bases from V and 1 from J, leaving 9 bases between them. Germline values: CDR1 SEHNR, CDR2 FQNEAQ (reference sequence).

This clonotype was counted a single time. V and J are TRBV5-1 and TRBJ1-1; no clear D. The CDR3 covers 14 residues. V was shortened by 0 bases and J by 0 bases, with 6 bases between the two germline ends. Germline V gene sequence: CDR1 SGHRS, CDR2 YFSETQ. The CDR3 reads CASSLGVVNTEAFF. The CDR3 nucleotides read TGCGCCAGCAGCTTGGGGGTAGTGAACACTGAAGCTTTCTTT.